This T cell receptor beta chain was captured by sequencing in a study of a mutant IDH1 vaccine in newly diagnosed glioma. Overall study: Earlier therapy was either radiotherapy, temozolomide, or both, and most got both. Findings and limits, study-wide: Pseudoprogression appeared independent of alterations in top peripheral clonotypes. Among all patients, vaccine-induced immune responses occurred in roughly 93%.

As for this clone: What it binds is unknown.

Here immunoSEQ multiplex PCR was the method, and the copy in TCRdb shows in-frame clones only, minus some. The sample shows about 88,000 clones, roughly 87% of them seen only once. Noted time point: baseline, week 1 (first vaccination visit). Treatment specified: pre-vaccination baseline after standard-of-care therapy. Astrocytomas that were new, WHO grade 3 or 4, IDH1-mutant and ATRX-lost were present in the donors. Here the sequenced sample was PBMCs, taken from a glioma patient treated with radiotherapy, temozolomide or both. This receptor was identified in a man aged 35 to 55 with glioma. Some clones in this sample may be carry-over from other donors' samples.

The CDR3 protein is CASSRERGGNQPQHF. DNA of the CDR3: TGTGCCAGCAGCCGAGAAAGGGGGGGGAATCAGCCCCAGCATTTT. The chain couples TRBV4-2 to TRBJ1-5; weak D call: TRBD1 (6 bases). Trimming shortened V by 4 bases and J by 4 bases, and 14 bases separated the two germline ends. Germline V CDR1 and CDR2: LGHNA, YNFKEQ. The length of the CDR3 is 15 residues.